Included here is one T cell receptor beta chain sequence, with context. The CDR3 spans 14 residues. The ends were cut back, 2 bases at V and 3 bases at J, with 9 bases in the middle. The germline CDR1 and CDR2 sequences are SEHNR and FQNEAQ (reference sequence). The sample belongs to a study of blood T cell repertoires in COVID-19. Study summary: Sites across the United States, Italy and Spain contributed samples from acute and convalescent COVID-19. T cells, B-cell-depleted T cells, or PBMCs supplied cDNA or gDNA.

In the original analysis: Estimates of nucleated cell counts were drawn from the amplification of reference gene primers. Here immunoSEQ multiplex PCR was the method, and the copy in TCRdb shows in-frame clones only, minus some. V and J calls and clone size are given by that table; D and trimming were obtained from the DNA. The sample comprises over 20,000 clones, about 88% of which are singletons, and 9.7% rests with the top ten. V gene TRBV7-9 combines with J gene TRBJ2-3; D gene ambiguous. The sequencing input was peripheral blood. The receptor was derived from a man in his 70s with acute or convalescent COVID-19. The CDR3 DNA is TGTGCCAGCAGCTTAAGTTGGAGTACAGATACGCAGTATTTT. Amino acids: CASSLSWSTDTQYF.